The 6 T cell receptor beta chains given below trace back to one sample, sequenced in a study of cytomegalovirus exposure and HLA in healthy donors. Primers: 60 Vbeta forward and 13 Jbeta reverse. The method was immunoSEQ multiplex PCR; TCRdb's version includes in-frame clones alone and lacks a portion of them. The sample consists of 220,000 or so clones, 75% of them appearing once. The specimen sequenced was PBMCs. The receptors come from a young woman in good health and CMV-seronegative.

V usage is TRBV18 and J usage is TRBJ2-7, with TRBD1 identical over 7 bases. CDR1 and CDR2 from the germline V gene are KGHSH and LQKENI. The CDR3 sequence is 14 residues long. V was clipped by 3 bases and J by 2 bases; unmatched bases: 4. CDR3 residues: CASSPGQGAYEQYF. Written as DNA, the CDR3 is TGTGCCAGCTCACCGGGGCAGGGGGCCTACGAGCAGTACTTC.

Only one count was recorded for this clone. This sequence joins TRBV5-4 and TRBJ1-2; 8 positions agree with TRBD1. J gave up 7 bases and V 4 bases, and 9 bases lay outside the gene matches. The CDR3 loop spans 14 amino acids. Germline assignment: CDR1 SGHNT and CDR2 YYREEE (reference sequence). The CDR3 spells CASSQDRATGGYTF. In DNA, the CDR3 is TGTGCCAGCAGCCAGGACAGGGCAACCGGTGGCTACACCTTC.

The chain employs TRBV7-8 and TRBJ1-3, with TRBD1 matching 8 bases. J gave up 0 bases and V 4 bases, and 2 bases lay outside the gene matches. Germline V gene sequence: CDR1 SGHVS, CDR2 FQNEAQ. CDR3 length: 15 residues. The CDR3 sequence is CASSSGQASGNTIYF. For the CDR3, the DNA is TGTGCCAGCAGCTCGGGACAGGCCTCTGGAAACACCATATATTTT.

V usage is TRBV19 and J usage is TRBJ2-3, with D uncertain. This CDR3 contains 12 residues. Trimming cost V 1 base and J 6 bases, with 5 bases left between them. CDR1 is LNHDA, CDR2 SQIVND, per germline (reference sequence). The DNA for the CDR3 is TGTGCCAGTAGTATAGCGAGGGATACGCAGTATTTT. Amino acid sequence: CASSIARDTQYF.

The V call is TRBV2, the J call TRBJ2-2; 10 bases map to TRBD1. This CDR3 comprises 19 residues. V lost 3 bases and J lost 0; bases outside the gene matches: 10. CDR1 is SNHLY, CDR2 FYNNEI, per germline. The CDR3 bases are TGTGCCAGCAGTGATCAGGGACAGGGGTTTCCCGCGAACACCGGGGAGCTGTTTTTT. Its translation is CASSDQGQGFPANTGELFF.

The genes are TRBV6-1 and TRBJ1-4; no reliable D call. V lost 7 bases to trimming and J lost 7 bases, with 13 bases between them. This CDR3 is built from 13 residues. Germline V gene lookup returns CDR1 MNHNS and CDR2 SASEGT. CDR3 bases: TGTGCCAGCATGTTTAGTAGTGGTGAAAAACTGTTTTTT. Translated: CASMFSSGEKLFF.